What follows describes a single T cell receptor (beta chain). These data are taken from a study of regulatory T cells in long-lasting Graves disease. Building the TCR beta libraries relied on iRepertoire HTBI primers, and CDR3 regions underwent Arm-PCR. Via MiXCR, TCRdb re-called the multiplex PCR reads, giving one row per CDR3 protein. The data contain some 220,000 distinct CDR3 sequences, roughly 19% of them singletons. As to time point: newly diagnosed GD, antithyroid drugs for less than 3 months. Scientists built the TCR library using RNA that was extracted from PBMCs. V was clipped by 1 base and J by 11 bases, with 21 bases between them. The CDR3 length is 16 residues. Germline assignment: CDR1 MGHRA and CDR2 YSYEKL. The same sample was also used in a study of T cells in Graves' hyperthyroidism and ophthalmopathy.

Material: peripheral blood mononuclear cells (PBMCs), obtained at new diagnosis, from a patient treated with antithyroid drugs. V and J are TRBV4-1 and TRBJ1-5; no clear D. The source of this sequence is a woman aged 25 to 39 with Graves disease. In nucleotides, the CDR3 is TGCGCCAGCAGCCAAGTACAGACTACTCGCTTTGGGGCCCAGCATTTT. As protein: CASSQVQTTRFGAQHF.